Each of the 20 T cell receptor beta chains below was sequenced from the same sample in a study of shared clonotypes between healthy human individuals. TCRdb keeps only in-frame clones here, not all; method: immunoSEQ multiplex PCR. Counted here are some 2.1 million clones, 85% to 95% occurring once; the ten biggest clones make up about 0.13%. Sequencing was done on a sample of naive CD4+ T cells sorted from blood. Subset in this sample: CD45RA+ positively selected. The receptors derive from a man younger than 35 in good health.

CDR3 loop: CASSESDLVANVLTF. CDR3 in DNA: TGCGCCAGCAGTGAAAGCGATCTGGTCGCCAACGTCCTGACTTTC. The chain uses TRBV10-2 and TRBJ2-6; D not resolved. There are 15 residues in the CDR3. CDR1 WSHSY and CDR2 SAAADI come from the germline V gene. The germline V and J ends were trimmed by 3 bases and 7 bases, with 13 bases remaining between them.

J is TRBJ1-2 and V is TRBV6-1; D may be TRBD1 (6 bases). There are 14 residues in the CDR3. Per the germline V gene, CDR1 is MNHNS and CDR2 is SASEGT. V lost 7 bases to trimming and J lost 0 bases, with 12 bases between them. The CDR3, as DNA: TGTGCCAGCACCCAAGGGGGGGCTAACTATGGCTACACCTTC. Encoded protein: CASTQGGANYGYTF.

The J gene is TRBJ2-5, the V gene TRBV6-5, with unresolved D. The CDR3 spans 16 residues. The germline V gene has CDR1 MNHEY and CDR2 SVGAGI. The V and J ends lost 2 bases and 3 bases respectively, with 16 bases between them. Here the CDR3 DNA reads TGTGCCAGCAGTTACGGTTTGTCGGGTGGCGAAGAGACCCAGTACTTC. As protein: CASSYGLSGGEETQYF.

The V call is TRBV5-1, the J call TRBJ1-1; 8 bases are shared with TRBD1. V shed 0 bases, J shed 1 base, and the junction held 11 bases outside the gene matches. Germline CDR1 and CDR2: SGHRS and YFSETQ. This CDR3 has 18 residues. CDR3 amino acids: CASSLAGDRGGGNTEAFF. Written as DNA, the CDR3 is TGCGCCAGCAGCTTGGCCGGAGACAGGGGAGGAGGGAACACTGAAGCTTTCTTT.

As concerns this clone: This may come from a read error, since a much larger clone is one base off. In the same sample, other DNA sequences code for this CDR3. V usage is TRBV11-2 and J usage is TRBJ1-5; TRBD1 agrees at 7 bases. Germline V gene lookup returns CDR1 SGHAT and CDR2 FQNNGV. After removal of 4 bases from V and 2 bases from J, the junction contained 2 bases not matched to a gene. The CDR3 loop spans 14 amino acids. The DNA for the CDR3 is TGTGCCAGCAGCTCCCAGGGGGGCAATCAGCCCCAGCATTTT. This sequence encodes CASSSQGGNQPQHF. Drawing the rest from reference TRBV11-2 and TRBJ1-5, the complete variable domain is EAGVAQSPRYKIIEKRQSVAFWCNPISGHATLYWYQQILGQGPKLLIQFQNNGVVDDSQLPKDRFSAERLKGVDSTLKIQPAKLEDSAVYLCASSSQGGNQPQHFGDGTRLSIL.

The chain uses TRBV7-2 and TRBJ2-3; TRBD2 matches at 10 bases. Germline trimming cut 5 bases from V and 0 bases from J; bases unmatched to any gene: 14. Germline V CDR1 and CDR2: SGHTA, FQGNSA. The CDR3 length is 19 residues. The chain's CDR3 is CASSRRGLATLSSTDTQYF. For the CDR3, the DNA is TGTGCCAGCAGCCGCAGGGGACTAGCGACGCTGAGTAGCACAGATACGCAGTATTTT.

This chain connects TRBV30 to TRBJ2-3; a possible D gene is TRBD2 (6 bases). Trimming took 8 bases from V and 1 from J, leaving 16 bases between them. Germline assignment: CDR1 GTSNPN and CDR2 SVGIG (reference sequence). This CDR3 comprises 14 residues. CDR3 sequence: CARRESGGTDTQYF. The CDR3 nucleotides are TGTGCCCGTCGGGAGAGCGGCGGCACAGATACGCAGTATTTT.

The chain has TRBV5-1 and TRBJ1-2; D is possibly TRBD1 (5 bases). The germline CDR1 and CDR2 sequences are SGHRS and YFSETQ. The ends were cut back, 1 base at V and 6 bases at J, with 10 bases in the middle. The length of the CDR3 is 13 residues. Here the CDR3 DNA reads TGCGCCAGCAGCTTGTCGGGGCGGGATGGCTACACCTTC. This translates into CASSLSGRDGYTF.

As for this clone: Distinct nucleotide sequences in the sample also encode this CDR3. The genes are TRBV9 and TRBJ1-3; D is ambiguous. Germline lookup yields CDR1 SGDLS and CDR2 YYNGEE. The V end was cut by 0 bases, the J end by 0 bases, with 7 bases between. CDR3 size: 15 residues. CDR3 in amino acids: CASSVDGSSGNTIYF. The CDR3 DNA is TGTGCCAGCAGCGTAGATGGGAGCTCTGGAAACACCATATATTTT.

This chain joins TRBV5-8 and TRBJ1-4; D gene unclear. The V gene lost 0 bases and the J gene lost 3 bases, with 6 bases spanning the gap. Germline assignment: CDR1 SGHTS and CDR2 YDEGEE. The CDR3 is 14 residues long. CDR3 sequence (DNA): TGTGCCAGCAGCTTGGGGAGAGCTAATGAAAAACTGTTTTTT. This translates into CASSLGRANEKLFF.

The chain employs TRBV18 and TRBJ2-5, with D maybe TRBD1 (5 bases). The DNA end favors TRBJ2-7, so the J call may be wrong. This CDR3 is 13 amino acids long. CDR1 and CDR2 (germline): KGHSH, LQKENI. The CDR3 loop is CASSQDRAYEQYF. CDR3 in DNA: TGTGCCAGCTCACAAGACAGAGCCTACGAGCAGTACTTC.

This clone showed up just once. Being one base from a much bigger clone, this may be a read error. The chain is built from TRBV7-9 and TRBJ2-7; tentatively, D is TRBD1 (6 bases). Per germline, CDR1 SEHNR and CDR2 FQNEAQ (reference sequence). This CDR3 comprises 14 residues. In DNA form, the CDR3 reads TGTGCCAGCAGCCTACAGGGCCCTCAAGGCGAGCAGTGCTTC. It encodes CASSLQGPQGEQCF.

The chain recombines TRBV29-1 with TRBJ2-3; unclear D gene. This CDR3 contains 14 residues. The V end was cut by 4 bases, the J end by 2 bases, with 13 bases between. The germline CDR1 and CDR2 sequences are SQVTM and ANQGSEA. The CDR3 nucleotides read TGCAGCGTTGGGCCAGGTCTTAACACAGATACGCAGTATTTT. This codes for CSVGPGLNTDTQYF.

The chain combines TRBV7-2 with TRBJ2-7; possible D gene TRBD1, 6 bases. CDR1 SGHTA and CDR2 FQGNSA come from the germline V gene. Between the trimmed V and J ends, which lost 5 bases and 2 bases, there was a span of 13 bases. The length of the CDR3 is 14 residues. This CDR3 reads CASSPGAGPYEQYF. In DNA form, the CDR3 reads TGTGCCAGCAGCCCAGGGGCGGGCCCCTACGAGCAGTACTTC.

The genes are TRBV11-2 and TRBJ1-6, with D uncertain. Germline assignment: CDR1 SGHAT and CDR2 FQNNGV. The CDR3 totals 15 residues. Trimming removed 1 base at V and 7 bases at J, with 11 bases between. CDR3: CASSLATAANSPLHF. CDR3 DNA: TGTGCCAGCAGCTTAGCTACAGCAGCCAATTCACCCCTCCACTTT.

The chain joins TRBV7-2 to TRBJ2-7; 10 bases agree with TRBD2. Germline V gene data show CDR1 as SGHTA and CDR2 as FQGNSA. Trimming cost V 3 bases and J 3 bases; bases outside gene matches: 5. The CDR3 has 15 amino acids. CDR3 loop: CASSFTSGAYYEQYF. CDR3 DNA sequence: TGTGCCAGCAGCTTTACTAGCGGGGCCTACTACGAGCAGTACTTC. Full variable domain (remainder filled in from reference TRBV7-2 and TRBJ2-7): GAGVSQSPSNKVTEKGKDVELRCDPISGHTALYWYRQSLGQGLEFLIYFQGNSAPDKSGLPSDRFSAERTGGSVSTLTIQRTQQEDSAVYLCASSFTSGAYYEQYFGPGTRLTVT.

The V gene is TRBV6-5, the J gene TRBJ2-7, with D tentatively TRBD1 (6 bases). Per germline, CDR1 MNHEY and CDR2 SVGAGI. Trimming removed 2 bases from V and 2 bases from J, with 10 bases in between. This CDR3 contains 14 residues. The CDR3 is CASSYRGHAYEQYF. The CDR3 bases are TGTGCCAGCAGTTACCGGGGACACGCCTACGAGCAGTACTTC.

This sequence joins TRBV5-1 and TRBJ1-1; 8 bases are shared with TRBD1. The CDR3 sequence is 14 residues long. J was trimmed by 3 bases and V by 4 bases; bases with no gene match: 5. CDR1 and CDR2 (germline): SGHRS, YFSETQ. The CDR3 loop is CASSGQGEYTEAFF. CDR3 bases: TGCGCCAGCAGCGGACAGGGAGAGTACACTGAAGCTTTCTTT. Based on the CDR3 plus reference TRBV5-1 and TRBJ1-1, the full variable domain is KAGVTQTPRYLIKTRGQQVTLSCSPISGHRSVSWYQQTPGQGLQFLFEYFSETQRNKGNFPGRFSGRQFSNSRSEMNVSTLELGDSALYLCASSGQGEYTEAFFGQGTRLTVV.

Notes on this clone: Other DNA sequences in the same sample also yield this CDR3. The gene calls are TRBV6-5 and TRBJ1-6, with 7 bases aligning to TRBD1. Germline values: CDR1 MNHEY, CDR2 SVGAGI. The CDR3 totals 14 residues. Trimming cost V 9 bases and J 12 bases; bases outside gene matches: 14. CDR3 nucleotides: TGTGCCAGTAATCGACAGGGCCTCTCAGAACCCCTCCACTTT. Its translation: CASNRQGLSEPLHF.

This chain links TRBV5-4 with TRBJ2-1, with D possibly TRBD2 on 6 matching bases. Trimming removed 2 bases from V and 1 base from J, with 7 bases in between. The CDR3 is 14 amino acids. Germline CDR1 SGHNT, CDR2 YYREEE (reference sequence). CDR3: CASSFRGSYNEQFF. The CDR3 DNA follows: TGTGCCAGCAGCTTTCGGGGGTCCTACAATGAGCAGTTCTTC.